These T cell receptor beta chains were read from a single sample in a study of T cell responses to AZD1222 COVID-19 vaccine. Libraries were prepared by immunoSEQ multiplex PCR; TCRdb keeps only in-frame clonotypes and omits some of them. The sample yields about 130,000 clones, about four fifths seen once. The sequences come from peripheral blood, collected on day 0 of AZD1222 vaccination. Every receptor here comes from an adult in good health. The CDR3 runs from the conserved cysteine through the conserved F or W. Fields, in order: clone size, D gene, V gene, J gene, CDR3 protein, CDR3 DNA. A D gene is named only where the DNA matches it firmly. Size tells how often a clone was seen (once, few, many) or the class of an expanded clone, and some rows leave it out.

.,.,TRBV6-5,TRBJ2-1,CASTIWRGGDEQFF,TGTGCCAGCACAATATGGAGGGGAGGCGATGAGCAGTTCTTC
.,.,TRBV4-1,TRBJ2-1,CASSQDKGYGVTSYNEQFF,TGCGCCAGCAGCCAAGATAAGGGGTACGGGGTAACCTCCTACAATGAGCAGTTCTTC
.,TRBD1,TRBV4-1,TRBJ1-6,CASSQEQGANSPLHF,TGCGCCAGCAGCCAAGAACAGGGGGCTAATTCACCCCTCCACTTT
few,TRBD1,TRBV5-6,TRBJ1-2,CASSLGDRGRSYTF,TGTGCCAGCAGCCTAGGGGACAGGGGGCGTAGTTACACCTTC
.,.,TRBV5-6,TRBJ1-4,CASSGTLVDTGEKLFF,TGTGCCAGCAGCGGAACTCTAGTAGATACTGGTGAAAAACTGTTTTTT
few,TRBD2,TRBV5-6,TRBJ2-7,CASSLASGGAPYEQYF,TGTGCCAGCAGCTTGGCTAGCGGGGGGGCCCCCTACGAGCAGTACTTC
.,.,TRBV28,TRBJ1-5,CAIRGGRNQPQHF,TGTGCCATCCGAGGGGGTAGAAATCAGCCCCAGCATTTT
.,.,TRBV4-1,TRBJ1-1,CASSLLLDTGTEAFF,TGCGCCAGCAGCCTGCTACTGGACACGGGCACTGAAGCTTTCTTT
once,.,TRBV11-2,TRBJ2-7,CASSSPRAGGEQYF,TGTGCCAGCAGCTCGCCCCGGGCCGGTGGGGAGCAGTACTTC
.,.,TRBV6-1,TRBJ1-2,CASSEQGGTNYGYTF,TGTGCCAGCAGTGAACAAGGAGGGACTAACTATGGCTACACCTTC
.,TRBD1,TRBV6-5,TRBJ1-2,CASRGDRASYGYTF,TGTGCCAGCAGGGGGGACAGGGCCTCTTATGGCTACACCTTC
.,TRBD1,TRBV6-5,TRBJ1-1,CASIQPQGARAEAFF,TGTGCCAGTATCCAGCCACAGGGGGCGCGAGCTGAAGCTTTCTTT
.,.,TRBV3-1/TRBV3-2,TRBJ2-7,CASSRGTSYEQYF,TGTGCCAGCAGTCGAGGTACTTCCTACGAGCAGTACTTC
.,.,TRBV7-9,TRBJ1-1,CASSPGHRDTEAFF,TGTGCCAGCAGCCCGGGACACCGGGACACTGAAGCTTTCTTT
.,.,TRBV5-1,TRBJ2-5,CASSSGPAQETQYF,TGCGCCAGCAGCTCGGGACCGGCCCAAGAGACCCAGTACTTC
.,TRBD1,TRBV6-5,TRBJ2-3,CATRDSSTDTQYF,TGTGCCACTCGGGACAGCAGCACAGATACGCAGTATTTT
few,.,TRBV5-4,TRBJ1-5,CASSLDWDQPQHF,TGTGCCAGCAGCTTGGATTGGGATCAGCCCCAGCATTTT
.,.,TRBV6-5,TRBJ2-2,CASRPGHTNTGELFF,TGTGCCAGCAGGCCGGGACACACGAACACCGGGGAGCTGTTTTTT